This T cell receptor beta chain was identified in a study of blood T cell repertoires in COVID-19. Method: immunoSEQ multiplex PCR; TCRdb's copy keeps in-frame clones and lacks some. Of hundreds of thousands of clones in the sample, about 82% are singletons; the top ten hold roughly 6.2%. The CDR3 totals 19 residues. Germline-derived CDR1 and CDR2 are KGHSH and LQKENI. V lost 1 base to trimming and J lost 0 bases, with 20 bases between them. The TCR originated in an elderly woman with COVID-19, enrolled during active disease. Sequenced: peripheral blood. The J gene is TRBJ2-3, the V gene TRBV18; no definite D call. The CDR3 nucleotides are TGTGCCAGCTCACCACGTCCATTGGATATAACGACTAGCACAGATACGCAGTATTTT. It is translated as CASSPRPLDITTSTDTQYF.